A selection of T cell receptor beta chains follows, all from one sample in a study of identical twins. TCRdb re-called the 5' RACE reads with MiXCR, one entry per CDR3 protein. The repertoire holds hundreds of thousands of distinct CDR3 sequences, with over 8.5% as singletons. The sample was also linked to a second study, of yellow fever vaccine responses in identical twins.

The sample was PBMCs. Receptors were obtained from a woman between 18 and 30 years old in good health. Both conserved end residues are trimmed from each CDR3. The D gene is left open where the match is weak.

cdr3_length | v_call | d_call | cdr3_aa
13 | TRBV28 | NA | ASSFQSVSTGELF
18 | TRBV6-2/TRBV6-3 | TRBD2 | ASSTLPGLAGTTSTDTQY
15 | TRBV7-9 | TRBD2 | ASSERTSGRFYNEQF
15 | TRBV15 | TRBD1 | ATSRDPSGTGGSPLH
12 | TRBV7-3 | NA | ATTEDSNTGELF
16 | TRBV11-1 | TRBD2 | ASSSFHRSGQPTGELF
14 | TRBV11-2 | NA | ASSHEGRRPQETQY
16 | TRBV27 | NA | ASSLSVRGTPRNTEAF
13 | TRBV4-1 | NA | ASSQVEESGYEQY
15 | TRBV29-1 | NA | SVSRGSGLRNTGELF
13 | TRBV20-1 | TRBD1 | SARPKQGQGARAF
16 | TRBV28 | TRBD1 | ASSFQYKTGTETYEQY
11 | TRBV11-2 | NA | ASSPGPYYEQY
12 | TRBV5-5 | NA | ASSLGLPSYEQY
14 | TRBV11-3 | NA | ASSPPGTLNTGELF
13 | TRBV5-1 | NA | ASSLEEGGLDEQF
13 | TRBV7-2 | NA | ASSTRGEGYYGYT
12 | TRBV3-1 | NA | ASSPLSGAGEQY
13 | TRBV7-2 | NA | ASSFRFRAVETQY
11 | TRBV7-8 | NA | AAGRQGGDTQY
14 | TRBV14 | NA | ASSLGLKPTTDTQY
18 | TRBV6-2/TRBV6-3 | TRBD2 | ASSYSPGGEREAGRNEQF
16 | TRBV4-1 | NA | ASRHPVSSGRTYNEQF
13 | TRBV18 | NA | ASSPLVADYNEQF
13 | TRBV7-9 | NA | ASSWGPTISYEQY
11 | TRBV3-1 | NA | ASSQETVYEQY
11 | TRBV4-1 | NA | ASSQEGWETQY
13 | TRBV7-9 | TRBD1 | ASSHSGTGTYEQY
14 | TRBV29-1 | TRBD1 | NVLLLTGGMSYEQY
15 | TRBV20-1 | NA | SARSYPPGRVNGELF
9 | TRBV7-2 | NA | ASSLIDGYT
16 | TRBV5-1 | TRBD1 | ASSLAVGLRQGQNIQY
13 | TRBV7-3 | NA | ASSLSSRSPGELF
12 | TRBV20-1 | NA | SAGGLGSYNEQF
11 | TRBV18 | NA | ASSPPNGAGYT
13 | TRBV29-1 | TRBD1 | SVDSRDRGTDTQY
13 | TRBV9 | NA | ASSVGGQLIYEQY
11 | TRBV2 | NA | ASSESGGDTQY
12 | TRBV6-2/TRBV6-3 | TRBD1 | ASRDRGDTGELF
14 | TRBV7-2 | NA | ASSFPAVGAAYEQY
13 | TRBV28 | NA | ASSGPGYGTDTQY
12 | TRBV28 | TRBD1 | ASSSPGQVQPQH
14 | TRBV6-5 | TRBD2 | ASSSLAGVSTGELF
14 | TRBV7-2 | NA | ASSYLRDSLQETQY
13 | TRBV19 | TRBD1 | ASSRQGALVNEQF
13 | TRBV20-1 | NA | SAETLAQFKSEQF
10 | TRBV15 | TRBD1 | ATSRGDRGRT
9 | TRBV5-1 | NA | ASSLAYEQF
12 | TRBV5-1 | NA | ASSFSTGHTEAF
11 | TRBV20-1 | TRBD1 | SARDRQGYEQY
12 | TRBV20-1 | NA | SARAMGINTEAF
12 | TRBV27 | NA | ASSLRWDIIQWF
16 | TRBV5-4 | NA | ASSLGRLSLVKQETQY
13 | TRBV7-2 | TRBD1 | ASSLARQGRDEQF
12 | TRBV29-1 | NA | SVVVIHRDTEAF